These 22 T cell receptor beta chains originate from one sample sequenced in a study of control samples from healthy donors and cancer patients. Sequencing used immunoSEQ multiplex PCR; TCRdb keeps in-frame clones, though not all of them. The repertoire holds about 69,000 clones, 84% seen once, with roughly 3.1% in the top ten. Sequencing was carried out using PBMCs. Every receptor here comes from a woman between 50 and 59 years old with lung cancer.

This chain links TRBV27 with TRBJ1-3; no clear D. The CDR3 covers 13 residues. Germline lookup yields CDR1 MNHEY and CDR2 SMNVEV (reference sequence). V was clipped by 3 bases and J by 2 bases, with 5 bases between them. This chain's CDR3 is CASSFVAGNTIYF. In DNA, the CDR3 is TGTGCCAGCAGTTTTGTCGCTGGAAACACCATATATTTT.

The J gene is TRBJ2-7, the V gene TRBV29-1; 7 bases fit TRBD1. Germline lookup yields CDR1 SQVTM and CDR2 ANQGSEA. The J segment lost 1 base and the V segment lost 6 bases, leaving 3 bases of the junction unmatched. This CDR3 comprises 12 residues. The CDR3 region has the DNA TGCAGCGTAGCGACAGGGTCCTACGAGCAGTACTTC. It is translated as CSVATGSYEQYF.

The chain recombines TRBV5-1 with TRBJ2-1; TRBD2 matches at 8 bases. Per germline, CDR1 SGHRS and CDR2 YFSETQ. Trimming at V came to 0 bases and at J to 10 bases, leaving 6 bases not matched to a gene. CDR3 size: 14 residues. CDR3 DNA sequence: TGCGCCAGCAGCTTGGATAGAGGCGGGAGGGAGCAGTTCTTC. Its protein product is CASSLDRGGREQFF.

The chain couples TRBV28 to TRBJ1-1; D is undetermined. Germline loops: CDR1 MDHEN, CDR2 SYDVKM. The CDR3 totals 15 residues. V lost 4 bases to trimming and J lost 0 bases, with 12 bases between them. CDR3 amino acids: CASSSLGLMNTEAFF. The CDR3 DNA reads TGTGCCAGCAGTTCTCTAGGCCTTATGAACACTGAAGCTTTCTTT.

This clone was detected once. The chain uses TRBV11-2 and TRBJ2-7; 7 positions match TRBD1. The CDR3 contains 12 residues. The trim removed 3 bases at V and 5 bases at J, leaving 1 base unmatched. Germline V gene lookup returns CDR1 SGHAT and CDR2 FQNNGV. CDR3 residues: CASSFDRDEQYF. Written as DNA, the CDR3 is TGTGCCAGCAGCTTTGACAGGGACGAGCAGTACTTC.

This clone was observed a single time. The chain uses TRBV6-2 or TRBV6-3 and TRBJ2-7, with D possibly TRBD1 on 6 matching bases. The germline CDR1 and CDR2 sequences are MNHEY and SVGEGT. The CDR3 is 15 amino acids. V was pared by 6 bases and J by 2 bases, with 17 bases between. In DNA, the CDR3 is TGTGCCAGCAGCCGCAGACTACAGGGTACCTACGAGCAGTACTTC. Amino acid sequence: CASSRRLQGTYEQYF.

This chain links TRBV6-2 or TRBV6-3 with TRBJ1-2, with 8 bases fitting TRBD1. The CDR3 covers 15 residues. J gave up 6 bases and V 2 bases, and 8 bases lay outside the gene matches. Germline CDR1 MNHEY, CDR2 SVGEGT. This chain's CDR3 is CASSYGRTGINGYTF. The CDR3 DNA sequence: TGTGCCAGCAGTTACGGTCGGACAGGGATAAATGGCTACACCTTC.

The chain recombines TRBV18 with TRBJ2-7; no firm D call. The CDR3 spans 13 residues. From germline, CDR1 is KGHSH and CDR2 LQKENI. V was trimmed by 1 base and J by 5 bases, leaving 9 bases between them. The CDR3 bases are TGTGCCAGCTCACCACGGACCGAGGACGAGCAGTACTTC. Amino acids: CASSPRTEDEQYF. Complete variable domain (other parts from reference TRBV18 and TRBJ2-7): NAGVMQNPRHLVRRRGQEARLRCSPMKGHSHVYWYRQLPEEGLKFMVYLQKENIIDESGMPKERFSAEFPKEGPSILRIQQVVRGDSAAYFCASSPRTEDEQYFGPGTRLTVT.

Only one count was recorded for this clone. One end of the junction is discordant with germline, which a read error may explain. The rearrangement joins TRBV10-3 to TRBJ2-2, with 7 nucleotides matching TRBD1. Germline lookup yields CDR1 ENHRY and CDR2 SYGVKD. This CDR3 has 14 residues. CDR3 coding DNA: TGTGCCATCCGTGACAGGGTAAACACCGGGGAGCTGTTTTTT. Encoded protein: CAIRDRVNTGELFF.

The chain is built from TRBV5-6 and TRBJ1-3; no clear D gene. CDR3 length: 15 amino acids. Trimming left V 0 bases short and J 0 bases short, with 7 bases between. Germline V gene data show CDR1 as SGHDT and CDR2 as YYEEEE. CDR3 sequence reads: CASSLGAYSGNTIYF. CDR3 nucleotides: TGTGCCAGCAGCTTGGGTGCGTACTCTGGAAACACCATATATTTT.

This clone is deemed medium-sized (0.01 to 0.1%). V gene TRBV28 combines with J gene TRBJ1-3; the D gene is possibly TRBD1 (6 bases). CDR1 and CDR2 (germline): MDHEN, SYDVKM. Trimming removed 7 bases from V and 1 base from J, with 17 bases in between. The CDR3 runs 16 residues. The chain's CDR3 is CASKGGPRSSGNTIYF. The CDR3 DNA sequence: TGTGCCAGCAAGGGGGGTCCACGCTCGTCTGGAAACACCATATATTTT.

The chain joins TRBV18 to TRBJ1-1; the match to TRBD1 covers 8 bases. J lost 5 bases, V lost 3 bases, and 5 bases had no gene match. The germline V gene encodes CDR1 KGHSH and CDR2 LQKENI. CDR3 size: 14 residues. Here the CDR3 reads CASSPQTGVTEAFF. The CDR3 DNA reads TGTGCCAGCTCACCTCAGACAGGGGTGACTGAAGCTTTCTTT.

V is TRBV11-2 and J is TRBJ2-7; 9 bases are shared with TRBD2. The V gene end was trimmed by 5 bases and the J gene end by 6 bases; junction bases not matched to a gene: 5. Germline V gene sequence: CDR1 SGHAT, CDR2 FQNNGV. The CDR3 extends over 13 amino acids. The DNA for the CDR3 is TGTGCCAGCAGCCAGGGGCGGGGGGGCGAGCAGTACTTC. Protein: CASSQGRGGEQYF.

In its sample, this clone was seen once. The rearrangement uses TRBV7-2 and TRBJ2-3; perhaps TRBD2 as D (5 bases). The CDR3 is 15 amino acids. Germline values: CDR1 SGHTA, CDR2 FQGNSA. The germline V and J ends were trimmed by 4 bases and 0 bases, with 11 bases remaining between them. In DNA form, the CDR3 reads TGTGCCAGCAGCTCTATGCGGGTGAGCACAGATACGCAGTATTTT. This sequence encodes CASSSMRVSTDTQYF.

The genes are TRBV3-1 (or the pseudogene TRBV3-2) and TRBJ1-1; weak D call: TRBD1 (6 bases). V was shortened by 9 bases and J by 4 bases, with 12 bases between the two germline ends. The germline gives CDR1 LGHDT, CDR2 YNNKEL (reference sequence). The CDR3 spans 12 residues. CDR3 bases: TGTGCCAGTTCGAGGGGGGTCACTGAAGCTTTCTTT. Its translation: CASSRGVTEAFF.

V gene TRBV2 combines with J gene TRBJ1-4, with unresolved D. This CDR3 contains 15 residues. CDR1 is SNHLY, CDR2 FYNNEI, per germline. V was shortened by 8 bases and J by 3 bases, with 16 bases between the two germline ends. CDR3 sequence reads: CASRLNYGSNEKLFF. DNA for the CDR3: TGTGCCAGCCGTCTTAACTATGGGTCTAATGAAAAACTGTTTTTT.

The rearrangement links TRBV5-5 to TRBJ2-1; D gene ambiguous. The germline V gene has CDR1 SGHKS and CDR2 YYEKEE (reference sequence). The CDR3 is made up of 15 amino acids. V gave up 0 bases and J gave up 2 bases, with 9 bases separating them. As DNA, the CDR3 is TGTGCCAGCAGCTTGGACCCATATCCCTACAATGAGCAGTTCTTC. Its protein is CASSLDPYPYNEQFF.

The V and J genes are TRBV19 and TRBJ1-5; D might be TRBD1 (5 bases). Germline CDR1 reads LNHDA; CDR2 reads SQIVND (reference sequence). V lost 4 bases and J 2 bases, leaving 12 bases between the germline ends. This CDR3 has 15 amino acids. This CDR3 reads CASSNPGIRNQPQHF. The CDR3 region has the DNA TGTGCCAGTAGTAACCCAGGGATCCGCAATCAGCCCCAGCATTTT.

The CDR3 sequence: CASSYNDRRAFF. CDR3 DNA sequence: TGTGCCAGCAGCTATAACGACAGGCGAGCTTTCTTT. J is TRBJ1-1 and V is TRBV5-4; TRBD1 might be the D (6 bases). This CDR3 is built from 12 residues. The germline gives CDR1 SGHNT, CDR2 YYREEE (reference sequence). V was shortened by 3 bases and J by 10 bases, with 13 bases between the two germline ends.

The rearrangement links TRBV2 to TRBJ1-2; D is possibly TRBD1 (5 bases). The germline gives CDR1 SNHLY, CDR2 FYNNEI. CDR3 length equals 13 residues. V was shortened by 1 base and J by 5 bases, with 8 bases between the two germline ends. DNA for the CDR3: TGTGCCAGCAGTGAAGAACAGGAGTATGGCTACACCTTC. Protein sequence: CASSEEQEYGYTF.

The chain links TRBV6-1 to TRBJ1-2, with a possible D match to TRBD1 (6 bases). Germline lookup yields CDR1 MNHNS and CDR2 SASEGT. V was clipped by 0 bases and J by 4 bases, with 12 bases between them. The CDR3 spans 15 residues. For the CDR3, the DNA is TGTGCCAGCAGTGAAGCCCACAGGGTTCGCTATGGCTACACCTTC. This encodes CASSEAHRVRYGYTF.

The rearrangement joins TRBV10-3 to TRBJ1-2, with D perhaps TRBD1 (5 bases). CDR3 length equals 12 residues. V was shortened by 8 bases and J by 3 bases, with 10 bases between the two germline ends. Looked up from germline, CDR1 is ENHRY and CDR2 is SYGVKD. The CDR3 DNA sequence: TGTGCCATCTCTGGGGGGGACTATGGCTACACCTTC. Translating gives CAISGGDYGYTF.